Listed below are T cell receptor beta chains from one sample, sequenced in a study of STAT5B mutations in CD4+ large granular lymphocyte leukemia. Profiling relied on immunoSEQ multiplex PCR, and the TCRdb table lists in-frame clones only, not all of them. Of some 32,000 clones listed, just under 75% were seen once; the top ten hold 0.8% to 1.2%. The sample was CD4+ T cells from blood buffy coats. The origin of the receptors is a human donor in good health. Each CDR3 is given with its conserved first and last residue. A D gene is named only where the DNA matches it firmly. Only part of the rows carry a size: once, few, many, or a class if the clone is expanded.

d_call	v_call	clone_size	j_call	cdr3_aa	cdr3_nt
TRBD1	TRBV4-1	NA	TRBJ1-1	CASSQDTGGGLVNTEAFF	TGCGCCAGCAGCCAAGATACAGGGGGAGGTTTGGTGAACACTGAAGCTTTCTTT
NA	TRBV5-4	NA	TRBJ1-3	CASSLDSISGNTIYF	TGTGCCAGCAGCTTGGACAGCATCTCTGGAAACACCATATATTTT
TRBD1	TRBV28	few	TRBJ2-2	CASTRLQGDTGELFF	TGTGCCAGCACGCGCCTTCAGGGGGACACCGGGGAGCTGTTTTTT
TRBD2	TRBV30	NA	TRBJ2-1	CAWSVGRENLNEQFF	TGTGCCTGGAGTGTAGGGCGGGAGAACCTCAATGAGCAGTTCTTC
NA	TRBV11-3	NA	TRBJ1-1	CASSQTEKAFF	TGTGCCAGCAGCCAGACGGAAAAAGCTTTCTTT
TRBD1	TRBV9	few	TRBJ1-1	CASSVGQGAKTEAFF	TGTGCCAGCAGCGTGGGACAGGGGGCGAAGACTGAAGCTTTCTTT
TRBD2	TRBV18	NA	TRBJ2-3	CASSPRAGGRTDTQYF	TGTGCCAGCTCACCTCGGGCGGGGGGCCGCACAGATACGCAGTATTTT
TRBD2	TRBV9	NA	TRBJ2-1	CASSSRLAGDEQFF	TGTGCCAGCAGCTCTCGACTAGCAGGCGATGAGCAGTTCTTC
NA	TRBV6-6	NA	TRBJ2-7	CASISSNSYEQYF	TGTGCCAGCATTTCGTCCAACTCCTACGAGCAGTACTTC
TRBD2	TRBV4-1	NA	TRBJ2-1	CASSQKGGLAGDSYNEQFF	TGCGCCAGCAGCCAAAAAGGAGGACTAGCGGGGGATTCCTACAATGAGCAGTTCTTC
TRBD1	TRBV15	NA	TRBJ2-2	CATSRGTVTGELFF	TGTGCCACCAGCAGGGGGACAGTTACCGGGGAGCTGTTTTTT
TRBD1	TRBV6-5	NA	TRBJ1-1	CASINSGGDLTEAFF	TGTGCCAGCATTAACTCAGGGGGCGACTTGACTGAAGCTTTCTTT
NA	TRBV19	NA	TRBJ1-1	CASSTYGGGRNTEAFF	TGTGCCAGTAGTACCTACGGTGGAGGGCGGAACACTGAAGCTTTCTTT
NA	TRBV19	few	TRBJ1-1	CASREWGSNTEAFF	TGTGCCAGTAGGGAATGGGGGTCGAACACTGAAGCTTTCTTT
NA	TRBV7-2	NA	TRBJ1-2	CASSPRTDSNYGYTF	TGTGCCAGCAGCCCTCGAACCGACAGTAACTATGGCTACACCTTC
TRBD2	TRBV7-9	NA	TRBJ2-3	CASRGTSGRFVTDTQYF	TGTGCCAGCAGAGGGACTAGCGGGAGATTTGTCACAGATACGCAGTATTTT
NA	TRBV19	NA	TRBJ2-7	CASSLGSVMSYEQYF	TGTGCCAGTAGCCTCGGGTCAGTGATGTCCTACGAGCAGTACTTC
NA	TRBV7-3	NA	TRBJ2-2	CASSLIGRPGELFF	TGTGCCAGCAGCTTAATAGGGAGGCCCGGGGAGCTGTTTTTT
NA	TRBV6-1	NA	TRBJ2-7	CASSPSFSSYEQYF	TGTGCCAGCAGCCCTAGCTTTAGCTCCTACGAGCAGTACTTC
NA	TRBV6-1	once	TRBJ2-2	CASSEWLMNTGELFF	TGTGCCAGCAGTGAGTGGCTGATGAACACCGGGGAGCTGTTTTTT
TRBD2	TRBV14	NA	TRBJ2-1	CASSLGSSGPQFF	TGTGCCAGCAGCCTCGGTAGTAGCGGGCCCCAGTTCTTC
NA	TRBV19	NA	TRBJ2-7	CASSIDHGARPPYEQYF	TGTGCCAGTAGTATAGATCACGGGGCGCGTCCCCCCTACGAGCAGTACTTC
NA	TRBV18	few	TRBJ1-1	CASSLLAGARNTEAFF	TGTGCCAGCTCTCTGCTAGCCGGGGCCCGGAACACTGAAGCTTTCTTT
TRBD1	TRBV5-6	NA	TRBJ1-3	CASSLGPGGTFSGNTIYF	TGTGCCAGCAGCTTGGGGCCAGGGGGAACCTTCTCTGGAAACACCATATATTTT
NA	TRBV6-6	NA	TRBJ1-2	CASSYTDRGYGYTF	TGTGCCAGCAGTTACACGGACAGAGGATATGGCTACACCTTC
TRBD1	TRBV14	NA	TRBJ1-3	CASSRRQGAYRSGNTIYF	TGTGCCAGCAGCCGGAGACAGGGGGCATACCGCTCTGGAAACACCATATATTTT
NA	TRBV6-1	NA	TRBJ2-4	CASRPSSQNIQYF	TGTGCCAGCAGGCCTAGCTCCCAGAACATTCAGTACTTC
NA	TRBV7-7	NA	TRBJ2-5	CASSLDTGETQYF	TGTGCTAGCAGCCTGGACACCGGAGAGACCCAGTACTTC
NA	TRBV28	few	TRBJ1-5	CASSYQQGSNQPQHF	TGTGCCAGCAGTTATCAACAGGGAAGCAATCAGCCCCAGCATTTT
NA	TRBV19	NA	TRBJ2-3	CASSARRLGSRPDTQYF	TGTGCCAGTAGTGCGCGACGCTTGGGTTCCCGCCCAGATACGCAGTATTTT
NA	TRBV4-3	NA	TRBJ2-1	CASSQDYVLYNEQFF	TGCGCCAGCAGCCAAGATTATGTTCTCTACAATGAGCAGTTCTTC
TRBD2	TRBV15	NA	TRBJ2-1	CATSRDLSGGGEQFF	TGTGCCACCAGCAGAGATCTATCGGGAGGCGGTGAGCAGTTCTTC
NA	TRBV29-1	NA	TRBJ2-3	CSAYPGERDTQYF	TGCAGCGCCTACCCGGGTGAACGGGATACGCAGTATTTT
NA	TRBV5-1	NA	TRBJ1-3	CASSLGGLGPLNTIYF	TGCGCCAGCAGCTTGGGGGGATTAGGGCCTCTAAACACCATATATTTT
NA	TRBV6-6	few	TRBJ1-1	CASILASGDEAFF	TGTGCCAGCATCCTGGCGTCCGGCGATGAAGCTTTCTTT
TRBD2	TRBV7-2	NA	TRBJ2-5	CASSATGGDQETQYF	TGTGCCAGCAGCGCAACTGGGGGGGACCAAGAGACCCAGTACTTC